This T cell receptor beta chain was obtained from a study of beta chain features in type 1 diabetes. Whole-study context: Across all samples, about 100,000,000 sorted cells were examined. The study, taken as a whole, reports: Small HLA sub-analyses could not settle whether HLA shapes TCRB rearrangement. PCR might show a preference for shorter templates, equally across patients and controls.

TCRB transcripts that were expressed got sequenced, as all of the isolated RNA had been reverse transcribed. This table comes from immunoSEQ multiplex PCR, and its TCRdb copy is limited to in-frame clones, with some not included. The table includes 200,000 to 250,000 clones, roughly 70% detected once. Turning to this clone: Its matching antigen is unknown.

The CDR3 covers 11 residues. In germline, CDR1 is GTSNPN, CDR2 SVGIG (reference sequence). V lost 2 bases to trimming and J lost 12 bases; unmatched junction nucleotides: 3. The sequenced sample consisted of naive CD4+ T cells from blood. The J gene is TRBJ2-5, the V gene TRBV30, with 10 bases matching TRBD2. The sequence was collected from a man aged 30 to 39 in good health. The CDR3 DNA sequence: TGTGCCTGGAGTCTTACTAGCGGGGAGTACTTC. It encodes CAWSLTSGEYF. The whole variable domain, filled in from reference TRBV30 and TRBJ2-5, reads SQTIHQWPATLVQPVGSPLSLECTVEGTSNPNLYWYRQAAGRGLQLLFYSVGIGQISSEVPQNLSASRPQDRQFILSSKKLLLSDSGFYLCAWSLTSGEYFGPGTRLLVL.